This T cell receptor beta chain was identified in a study of blood T cell repertoires in COVID-19. The data were produced by immunoSEQ multiplex PCR, yet TCRdb's version contains in-frame clones alone and is incomplete. The table has fewer than 200,000 clones, almost 80% seen once; the top ten hold 26%. This CDR3 spans 12 amino acids. Per the germline V gene, CDR1 is SGHVS and CDR2 is FQNEAQ. V lost 4 bases and J lost 2, with 5 bases in between. The TCR was taken from an older woman with acute or convalescent COVID-19. The chain employs TRBV7-8 and TRBJ1-1; D unresolved. Sequenced material: peripheral blood. The CDR3 sequence: CASSSSNTEAFF. The DNA of the CDR3 is TGTGCCAGCAGCTCATCAAACACTGAAGCTTTCTTT.